This is a list of T cell receptor beta chains from one sample in a study of T cells after somatic rescue of genetic block. Data came from immunoSEQ multiplex PCR; TCRdb stores just in-frame clones and leaves some out. The sample contains some 90,000 clones, 80% to 90% of which appear only once. The sequencing sample was made of peripheral blood mononuclear cells (PBMCs). Receptors originate from a woman aged 18-30 years. CDR3s leave out the opening cysteine and the closing phenylalanine or tryptophan. D genes are given only for firm matches.

d_gene: TRBD2; v_gene: TRBV5-1; CDR3aa: ASSSGLAGVGSVYEQY
d_gene: -; v_gene: TRBV15; CDR3aa: ATSRVFPAEQY
d_gene: -; v_gene: TRBV4-2; CDR3aa: ASSQDPPGTYEQY
d_gene: -; v_gene: TRBV27; CDR3aa: ASSSTVSYEQY
d_gene: -; v_gene: TRBV15; CDR3aa: ATSRDLGNHQPQH
d_gene: -; v_gene: TRBV28; CDR3aa: ASRVRQGYEQY
d_gene: -; v_gene: TRBV14; CDR3aa: ASKKWGDRTNYNEQF
d_gene: -; v_gene: TRBV19; CDR3aa: ATQFQRGREPQH
d_gene: TRBD2; v_gene: TRBV10-3; CDR3aa: AIRAMNSGGSETQY
d_gene: -; v_gene: TRBV10-3; CDR3aa: AIMTGAGEYGYT
d_gene: -; v_gene: TRBV5-1; CDR3aa: ASSLGDTTNTEAF
d_gene: TRBD1; v_gene: TRBV5-1; CDR3aa: ASSVRTRTGSYEQY
d_gene: -; v_gene: TRBV19; CDR3aa: ASKTSGLEETQY
d_gene: -; v_gene: TRBV28; CDR3aa: ASSPQETQY
d_gene: TRBD2; v_gene: TRBV6-5; CDR3aa: ASRVQSGSPGELF
d_gene: -; v_gene: TRBV19; CDR3aa: ASSIRGGAAKNIQY
d_gene: -; v_gene: TRBV6-6; CDR3aa: ASSYSRRDYNEQF
d_gene: TRBD1; v_gene: TRBV4-3; CDR3aa: ASSINRDRGRYGYT
d_gene: -; v_gene: TRBV10-3; CDR3aa: AISERSEGRRVTDTQY
d_gene: TRBD1; v_gene: TRBV30; CDR3aa: AWSWGAGGNGYT
d_gene: -; v_gene: TRBV5-6; CDR3aa: ASSPGGPDTQY
d_gene: TRBD1; v_gene: TRBV4-1; CDR3aa: ASSQQKGQGYGFLETQY
d_gene: -; v_gene: TRBV9; CDR3aa: ASSVDAGRETQY
d_gene: TRBD1; v_gene: TRBV27; CDR3aa: ASTRDRTNGYT
d_gene: -; v_gene: TRBV28; CDR3aa: ASSLGGGGNQPQH
d_gene: TRBD1; v_gene: TRBV2; CDR3aa: ASSEAYGQGWSETQY
d_gene: -; v_gene: TRBV5-5; CDR3aa: ASSLEWDGLGQY
d_gene: -; v_gene: TRBV27; CDR3aa: ASSLSTPGEAF
d_gene: -; v_gene: TRBV18; CDR3aa: ASSPGSSGNTIY